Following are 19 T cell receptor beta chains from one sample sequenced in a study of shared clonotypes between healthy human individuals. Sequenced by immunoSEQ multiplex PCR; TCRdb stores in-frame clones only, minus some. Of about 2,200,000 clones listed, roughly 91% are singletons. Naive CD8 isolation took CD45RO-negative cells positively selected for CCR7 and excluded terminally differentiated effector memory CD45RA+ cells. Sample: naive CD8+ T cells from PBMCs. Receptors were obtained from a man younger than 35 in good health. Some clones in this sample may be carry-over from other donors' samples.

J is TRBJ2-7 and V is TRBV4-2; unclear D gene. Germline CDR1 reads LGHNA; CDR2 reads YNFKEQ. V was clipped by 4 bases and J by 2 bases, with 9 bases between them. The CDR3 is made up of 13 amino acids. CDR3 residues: CASSRQDTYEQYF. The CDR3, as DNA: TGTGCCAGCAGCCGTCAGGATACCTACGAGCAGTACTTC.

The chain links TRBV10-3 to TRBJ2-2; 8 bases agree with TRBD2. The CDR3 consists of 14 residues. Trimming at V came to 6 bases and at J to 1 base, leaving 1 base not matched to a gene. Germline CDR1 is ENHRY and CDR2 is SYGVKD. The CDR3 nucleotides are TGTGCCATCAGGGGACTAGGGAACACCGGGGAGCTGTTTTTT. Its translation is CAIRGLGNTGELFF.

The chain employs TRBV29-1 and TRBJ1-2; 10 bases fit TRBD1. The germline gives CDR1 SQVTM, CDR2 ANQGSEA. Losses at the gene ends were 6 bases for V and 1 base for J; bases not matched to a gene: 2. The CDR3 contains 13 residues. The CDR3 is CSVGQGDNYGYTF. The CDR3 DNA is TGCAGCGTCGGACAGGGGGATAACTATGGCTACACCTTC.

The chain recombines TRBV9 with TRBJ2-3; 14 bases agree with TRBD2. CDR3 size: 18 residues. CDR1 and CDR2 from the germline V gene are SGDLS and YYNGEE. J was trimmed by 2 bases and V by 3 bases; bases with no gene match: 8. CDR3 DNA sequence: TGTGCCAGCAGCGCCTCCCGGACTAGCGGGAGGCCCACAGATACGCAGTATTTT. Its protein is CASSASRTSGRPTDTQYF.

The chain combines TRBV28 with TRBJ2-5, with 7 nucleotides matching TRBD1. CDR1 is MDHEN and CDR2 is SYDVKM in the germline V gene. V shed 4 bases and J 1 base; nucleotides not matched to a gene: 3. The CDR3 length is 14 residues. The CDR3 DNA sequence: TGTGCCAGCAGTTGGACAGGAGGCCAAGAGACCCAGTACTTC. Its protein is CASSWTGGQETQYF.

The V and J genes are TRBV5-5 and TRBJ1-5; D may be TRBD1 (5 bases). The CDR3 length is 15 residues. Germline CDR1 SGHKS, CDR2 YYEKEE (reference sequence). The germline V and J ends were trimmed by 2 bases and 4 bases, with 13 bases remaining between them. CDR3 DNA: TGTGCCAGCAGCTTTCAACCAGGGCCGAATCAGCCCCAGCATTTT. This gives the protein CASSFQPGPNQPQHF.

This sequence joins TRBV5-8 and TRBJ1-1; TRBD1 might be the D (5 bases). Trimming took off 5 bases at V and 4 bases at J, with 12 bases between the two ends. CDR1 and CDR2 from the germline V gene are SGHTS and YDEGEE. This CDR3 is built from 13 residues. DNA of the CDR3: TGTGCCAGCAGACCTCAGACAGTCACTGAAGCTTTCTTT. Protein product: CASRPQTVTEAFF. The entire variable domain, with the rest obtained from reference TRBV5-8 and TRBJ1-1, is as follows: EAGVTQSPTHLIKTRGQQATLRCSPISGHTSVYWYQQALGLGLQFLLWYDEGEERNRGNFPPRFSGRQFPNYSSELNVNALELEDSALYLCASRPQTVTEAFFGQGTRLTVV.

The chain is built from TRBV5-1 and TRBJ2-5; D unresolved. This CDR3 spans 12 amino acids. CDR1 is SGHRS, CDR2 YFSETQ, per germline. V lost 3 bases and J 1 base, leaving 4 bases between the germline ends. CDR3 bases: TGCGCCAGCAGCTACAGCCAAGAGACCCAGTACTTC. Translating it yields CASSYSQETQYF.

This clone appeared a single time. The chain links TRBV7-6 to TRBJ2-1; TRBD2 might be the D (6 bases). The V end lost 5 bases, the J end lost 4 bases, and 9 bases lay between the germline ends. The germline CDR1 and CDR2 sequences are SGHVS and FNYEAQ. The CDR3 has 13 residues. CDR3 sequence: CASSQGLYNEQFF. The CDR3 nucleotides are TGTGCCAGCAGCCAGGGACTTTACAATGAGCAGTTCTTC.

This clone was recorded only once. The CDR3 coding sequence is TGTGCCAGCAGTTCCCCGAAGGAGTCGGGACAGGTATACGAGCAGTACTTC. As protein: CASSSPKESGQVYEQYF. The J gene is TRBJ2-7, the V gene TRBV28; 8 positions match TRBD1. CDR1 and CDR2 (germline): MDHEN, SYDVKM. J gave up 4 bases and V 4 bases, and 15 bases lay outside the gene matches. The CDR3 runs to 17 residues.

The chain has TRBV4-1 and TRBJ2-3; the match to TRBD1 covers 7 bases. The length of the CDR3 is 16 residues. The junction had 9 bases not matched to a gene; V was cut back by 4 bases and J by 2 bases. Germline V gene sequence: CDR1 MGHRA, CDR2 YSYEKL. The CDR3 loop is CASSPPGDSDTDTQYF. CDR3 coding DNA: TGCGCCAGCAGCCCCCCCGGGGACAGCGACACAGATACGCAGTATTTT.

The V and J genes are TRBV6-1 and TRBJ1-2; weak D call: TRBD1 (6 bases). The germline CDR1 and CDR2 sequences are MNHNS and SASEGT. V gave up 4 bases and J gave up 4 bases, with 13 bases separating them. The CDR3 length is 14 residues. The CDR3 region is CASSVAWGAYGYTF. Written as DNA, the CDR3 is TGTGCCAGCAGTGTAGCGTGGGGGGCCTATGGCTACACCTTC.

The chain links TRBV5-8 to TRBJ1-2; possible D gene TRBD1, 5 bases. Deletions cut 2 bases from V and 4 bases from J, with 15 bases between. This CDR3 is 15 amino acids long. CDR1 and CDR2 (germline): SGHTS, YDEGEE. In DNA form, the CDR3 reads TGTGCCAGCAGCTTTACAGGTTCTCGCCGCTATGGCTACACCTTC. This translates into CASSFTGSRRYGYTF.

DNA for the CDR3: TGTGCCAGTAGTATAGAACGGACCGACAATGAGCAGTTCTTC. Protein: CASSIERTDNEQFF. The chain couples TRBV19 to TRBJ2-1; D is unresolved. The CDR3 length is 14 residues. CDR1 and CDR2 (germline): LNHDA, SQIVND (reference sequence). The ends were cut back, 0 bases at V and 5 bases at J, with 8 bases in the middle.

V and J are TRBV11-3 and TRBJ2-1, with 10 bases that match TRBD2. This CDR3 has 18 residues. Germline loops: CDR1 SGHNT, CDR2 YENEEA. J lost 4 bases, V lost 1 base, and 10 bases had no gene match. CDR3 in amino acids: CASSLGGWTSGDYNEQFF. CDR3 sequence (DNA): TGTGCCAGCAGCTTAGGGGGGTGGACTAGCGGAGATTACAATGAGCAGTTCTTC.

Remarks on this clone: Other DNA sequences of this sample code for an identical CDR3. The CDR3 reads CASRGDGLYGYTF. The CDR3 DNA reads TGTGCCAGCAGGGGAGACGGACTCTATGGCTACACCTTC. The chain carries TRBV27 and TRBJ1-2; D gene ambiguous. CDR1 is MNHEY and CDR2 is SMNVEV in the germline V gene (reference sequence). Trimming cost V 6 bases and J 4 bases, with 12 bases left between them. The CDR3 extends over 13 amino acids.

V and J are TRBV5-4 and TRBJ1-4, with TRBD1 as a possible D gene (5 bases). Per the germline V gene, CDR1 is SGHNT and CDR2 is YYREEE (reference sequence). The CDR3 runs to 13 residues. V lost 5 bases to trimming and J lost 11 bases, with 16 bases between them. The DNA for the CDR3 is TGTGCCAGCAGAGACAGAGACTCAACTAAACTGTTTTTT. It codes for CASRDRDSTKLFF.

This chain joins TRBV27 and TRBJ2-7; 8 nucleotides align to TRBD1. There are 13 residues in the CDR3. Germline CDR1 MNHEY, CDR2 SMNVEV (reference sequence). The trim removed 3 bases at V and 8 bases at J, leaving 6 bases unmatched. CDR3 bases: TGTGCCAGCAGTTTTACAGGGGACAGGCAGCAGTACTTC. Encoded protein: CASSFTGDRQQYF.

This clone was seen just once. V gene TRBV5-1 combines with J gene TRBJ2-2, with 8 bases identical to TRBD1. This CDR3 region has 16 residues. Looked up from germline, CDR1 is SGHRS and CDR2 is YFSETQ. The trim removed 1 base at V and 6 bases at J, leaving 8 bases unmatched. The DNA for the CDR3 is TGCGCCAGCAGCTTGAACAGGGGGTCGAGGTCCGGGGAGCTGTTTTTT. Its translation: CASSLNRGSRSGELFF.